The rows below give T cell receptor beta chains drawn from one sample of a study of T-cell memory formation after mild COVID-19. MiXCR, run by TCRdb on the 5' RACE reads, gives a single entry per CDR3 protein. The sample records about 260,000 distinct CDR3 sequences, roughly 15% being singletons. The sequenced material came from PBMCs or a T cell subset sorted from them (not recorded which). These receptors came from a man aged 18 to 29 who had mild COVID-19 (a few samples of this study predate the infection). Cell type and time point are not known. Each CDR3 is given with its conserved first and last residue. The D gene is left open where the match is weak. Rows may omit the clone size; those that give it use once, few, many or a size class.

J	D	size	V	CDR3	DNA
TRBJ1-3	.	.	TRBV5-6	CASSVRVPLQGNTIYF	TGTGCCAGCAGCGTCCGGGTCCCACTGCAGGGAAACACCATATATTTT
TRBJ1-6	.	few	TRBV6-1	CASSEVPTGSPLHF	TGTGCCAGCAGTGAAGTTCCCACCGGTTCACCCCTCCACTTT
TRBJ2-1	.	few	TRBV5-1	CASSLEAAGPYNEQFF	TGCGCCAGCAGCTTGGAGGCGGCAGGGCCTTACAATGAGCAGTTCTTC
TRBJ2-5	TRBD2	few	TRBV7-2	CASSFSGGTQYF	TGTGCCAGCAGCTTTAGCGGGGGGACCCAGTACTTC
TRBJ2-5	TRBD2	few	TRBV7-9	CASSRAGGLETQYF	TGTGCCAGCAGTAGAGCGGGGGGGCTGGAGACCCAGTACTTC
TRBJ2-1	TRBD2	few	TRBV20-1	CSARDPTSGYNEQFF	TGCAGTGCTAGAGATCCTACTAGCGGCTACAATGAGCAGTTCTTC
TRBJ2-3	TRBD2	few	TRBV24-1	CATSDAGTTSQYF	TGTGCCACCAGTGATGCCGGGACTACGTCGCAGTATTTT
TRBJ2-5	TRBD1	.	TRBV29-1	CSVDRQGASETQYF	TGCAGCGTTGATCGGCAGGGGGCGAGCGAGACCCAGTACTTC
TRBJ2-3	TRBD2	.	TRBV7-3	CASSFRGGQGDTQYF	TGTGCCAGCAGCTTTCGGGGGGGCCAGGGAGATACGCAGTATTTT
TRBJ1-2	.	few	TRBV29-1	CSVEDSQEYGYTF	TGCAGCGTTGAAGATTCGCAGGAGTATGGCTACACCTTC
TRBJ2-2	.	.	TRBV5-5	CASSPHELTLPDGELFF	TGTGCCAGCAGCCCACATGAACTGACCCTCCCAGACGGGGAGCTGTTTTTT
TRBJ1-1	TRBD1	.	TRBV2	CASRGGQYLGEAFF	TGTGCCAGCAGGGGGGGACAGTACCTTGGTGAAGCTTTCTTT
TRBJ2-1	TRBD1	few	TRBV6-6	CASSYEGARRGNEQFF	TGTGCCAGCAGTTACGAGGGGGCACGAAGGGGGAATGAGCAGTTCTTC
TRBJ2-5	TRBD1	.	TRBV20-1	CSARTGMGETQYF	TGCAGTGCCCGGACAGGGATGGGGGAGACCCAGTACTTC
TRBJ2-6	.	few	TRBV7-9	CASRPGLRSSGANVLTF	TGTGCCAGCAGGCCGGGACTTCGGAGCTCTGGGGCCAACGTCCTGACTTTC
TRBJ1-5	.	.	TRBV6-4	CASSEYPGGNQPQHF	TGTGCCAGCAGTGAATATCCAGGAGGCAATCAGCCCCAGCATTTT
TRBJ2-5	.	few	TRBV6-5	CASRRGPGRGETQYF	TGTGCCAGCAGGAGGGGTCCGGGTCGCGGAGAGACCCAGTACTTC
TRBJ2-2	.	.	TRBV5-1	CASSLARANTGELFF	TGCGCCAGCAGCTTGGCCAGGGCAAACACCGGGGAGCTGTTTTTT
TRBJ2-1	TRBD2	few	TRBV5-1	CASSLRLAARSVEQFF	TGCGCCAGCAGCTTGCGACTAGCGGCGCGATCCGTCGAGCAGTTCTTC
TRBJ2-3	TRBD1	few	TRBV3-1	CASSLEVRGTGADTQYF	TGTGCCAGCAGCCTTGAGGTTCGCGGGACAGGCGCAGATACGCAGTATTTT
TRBJ2-5	.	few	TRBV14	CASSQNRETQYF	TGTGCCAGCAGTCAAAACAGGGAGACCCAGTACTTC
TRBJ2-7	.	.	TRBV18	CASSPSGGNREQYF	TGTGCCAGCTCACCGAGCGGAGGGAATCGCGAGCAGTACTTC
TRBJ1-5	.	.	TRBV4-3	CASSQDRQGDYQPQHF	TGCGCCAGCAGCCAAGACAGGCAGGGCGATTATCAGCCCCAGCATTTT
TRBJ2-7	TRBD2	few	TRBV30	CAWSRGGAYEQYF	TGTGCCTGGAGTCGCGGGGGGGCCTACGAGCAGTACTTC
TRBJ2-5	TRBD1	.	TRBV12-3/TRBV12-4	CASSFRDSKPAGF	TGTGCCAGCAGCTTCCGGGACAGTAAACCTGCCGGCTTC
TRBJ2-1	.	.	TRBV4-1	CASSPLADLGNEQFF	TGCGCCAGCAGCCCCTTAGCGGATCTCGGCAATGAGCAGTTCTTC
TRBJ1-1	.	.	TRBV5-1	CASSLEGNQYTEAFF	TGCGCCAGCAGCTTGGAGGGGAACCAGTACACTGAAGCTTTCTTT
TRBJ2-5	.	.	TRBV12-3/TRBV12-4	CASSSTTQETQYF	TGTGCCAGCAGTTCGACAACCCAAGAGACCCAGTACTTC
TRBJ1-2	.	.	TRBV3-1	CASTPGVDYGYTF	TGTGCCAGCACCCCGGGAGTAGACTATGGCTACACCTTC
TRBJ1-2	TRBD1	few	TRBV29-1	CSVRDRGGNYGYTF	TGCAGCGTCCGGGACAGGGGTGGTAACTATGGCTACACCTTC
TRBJ2-1	TRBD1	few	TRBV28	CASSLADRYNEQFF	TGTGCCAGCAGTTTAGCGGACAGGTACAATGAGCAGTTCTTC
TRBJ1-1	TRBD1	.	TRBV7-9	CASSPRDRNTEAFF	TGTGCCAGCAGCCCCCGGGACAGGAACACTGAAGCTTTCTTT
TRBJ2-6	TRBD2	few	TRBV7-9	CASSPTSGALSGANVLTF	TGTGCCAGCAGCCCGACTAGCGGGGCGCTCTCTGGGGCCAACGTCCTGACTTTC
TRBJ2-6	.	.	TRBV6-5	CASSYSTGPFYGANVLTF	TGTGCCAGCAGTTACTCGACAGGACCCTTCTATGGGGCCAACGTCCTGACTTTC
TRBJ2-3	.	.	TRBV12-3/TRBV12-4	CASSLTPGARDTQYF	TGTGCCAGCAGTTTAACCCCTGGGGCTAGAGATACGCAGTATTTT
TRBJ2-3	.	.	TRBV18	CASSFQRGSGTDTQYF	TGTGCCAGCTCATTCCAACGGGGTAGCGGAACAGATACGCAGTATTTT
TRBJ1-5	.	few	TRBV12-5	CASGLVQIGGGQPQHF	TGTGCTAGTGGTTTGGTACAAATCGGGGGTGGGCAGCCCCAGCATTTT
TRBJ1-1	.	few	TRBV5-1	CASSLSSANTEAFF	TGCGCCAGCAGCTTAAGCAGTGCAAACACTGAAGCTTTCTTT
TRBJ2-5	.	many	TRBV7-6	CASSRGYQETQYF	TGTGCCAGCAGCCGGGGATACCAAGAGACCCAGTACTTC
TRBJ2-3	TRBD2	.	TRBV4-3	CASSQYRAGGSTDTQYF	TGCGCCAGCAGCCAATACCGTGCGGGGGGGTCCACAGATACGCAGTATTTT
TRBJ1-6	.	few	TRBV27	CASSFRATNSPLHF	TGTGCCAGCAGTTTCAGGGCTACTAATTCACCCCTCCACTTT
TRBJ1-1	.	.	TRBV6-2/TRBV6-3	CASSYSSGQEAFF	TGTGCCAGCAGTTACTCGAGCGGTCAGGAAGCTTTCTTT
TRBJ1-2	.	few	TRBV30	CAWSVPQLGRGNYGYTF	TGTGCCTGGAGTGTCCCACAGTTGGGTAGGGGTAACTATGGCTACACCTTC
TRBJ2-1	.	.	TRBV2	CASSMNSRGGEQFF	TGTGCCAGCAGTATGAATTCCCGGGGAGGTGAGCAGTTCTTC
TRBJ1-1	.	many	TRBV6-2/TRBV6-3	CASSYWDFTEAFF	TGTGCCAGCAGTTACTGGGATTTCACTGAAGCTTTCTTT
TRBJ2-7	.	.	TRBV7-2	CASSSTGSEQYF	TGTGCCAGCAGCTCCACAGGGAGCGAGCAGTACTTC
TRBJ1-6	.	few	TRBV7-6	CASRWSPAPLHF	TGTGCCAGCCGTTGGTCGCCGGCACCCCTCCACTTT
TRBJ2-3	TRBD2	few	TRBV5-1	CASSPPGLGNTDTQYF	TGCGCCAGCAGTCCTCCGGGACTAGGGAACACAGATACGCAGTATTTT
TRBJ2-1	TRBD2	many	TRBV6-2/TRBV6-3	CASSLPSGGFYLSSYNEQFF	TGTGCCAGCAGTCTCCCTAGCGGGGGGTTTTACCTAAGCTCCTACAATGAGCAGTTCTTC
TRBJ2-1	TRBD1	.	TRBV5-1	CASSFTGTDRFGEQFF	TGCGCCAGCAGCTTTACCGGGACAGATAGATTCGGTGAGCAGTTCTTC
TRBJ1-1	TRBD1	.	TRBV12-3/TRBV12-4	CASSSYRGSQTFF	TGTGCCAGCAGTTCATACAGGGGATCGCAGACTTTCTTT